This T cell receptor beta chain was found in a study of blood T cell repertoires in COVID-19. Overall study: Collection of acute and convalescent COVID-19 samples took place in the United States, Italy and Spain. T cells, B-cell-depleted T cells, or PBMCs supplied cDNA or gDNA.

Trimming took 4 bases from V and 6 from J; bases not matched to a gene: 8. This CDR3 region has 15 residues. Germline CDR1 is LGHDT and CDR2 is YNNKEL (reference sequence). In the authors' methods: Quantification of nucleated cells was approximated via reference gene primer amplification. The data were produced by immunoSEQ multiplex PCR, yet TCRdb's version contains in-frame clones alone and is incomplete. D and trimming were read from the DNA, whereas the V and J calls and clone size are those reported in that table. The sample records about 89,000 clones, 75% to 90% being singletons. This chain joins TRBV3-1 (or the pseudogene TRBV3-2) and TRBJ2-2; 7 positions agree with TRBD2. This receptor was taken from a woman of 80 years or more with acute or convalescent COVID-19. The specimen sequenced was peripheral blood. The CDR3 DNA reads as TGTGCCAGCAGCCCCCTGAGCGGGGCGCCCGGGGAGCTGTTTTTT. Translating it yields CASSPLSGAPGELFF.